This T cell receptor beta chain came from a study of graft-versus-host responses after intestinal transplantation. Assay: immunoSEQ multiplex PCR; the TCRdb copy retains only in-frame clones and omits some. The table lists around 16,000 clones, 88% of them singletons. Source: PBMCs, taken approximately 110 days after intestinal transplant. The receptor comes from a human patient who received an intestinal transplant, so some T cells may come from the graft donor.

CDR3 DNA sequence: TGTGCCAGCAGTTCGAGTCTAGAAGGGGACAGGGACAGCCCCTCCTACGAGCAGTACTTC. Protein: CASSSSLEGDRDSPSYEQYF. The chain carries TRBV27 and TRBJ2-5; 9 bases agree with TRBD1. Gene TRBJ2-7 matches the end of the DNA better, so the J call may be wrong. Germline assignment: CDR1 MNHEY and CDR2 SMNVEV (reference sequence). CDR3 size: 20 residues.